The text below deals with one T cell receptor (beta chain). The data stem from a study of CD8+ T cells in alopecia areata. Study-level background: Treated patients took oral tofacitinib at 5 to 10 mg twice daily.

Sequencing used cDNA as its template, made by extracting RNA and reverse transcribing it. Using immunoSEQ multiplex PCR, the repertoire was profiled, and TCRdb retains in-frame clones only, with some absent. The sample includes hundreds of thousands of clones, 57% of them seen just once. The V and J ends lost 4 bases and 8 bases respectively, with 12 bases between them. This CDR3 comprises 13 residues. CDR1 MGHRA and CDR2 YSYEKL come from the germline V gene. This TCR derives from a human donor with alopecia areata. V gene TRBV4-1 combines with J gene TRBJ2-1; D possibly matches TRBD1 or TRBD2 (5 bases each). The sequencing here drew on CD4+ T cells sorted from blood, taken at week 0. The CDR3 spells CASSPRGRDEQFF. The DNA of the CDR3 is TGCGCCAGCAGCCCCCGGGGACGGGATGAGCAGTTCTTC.